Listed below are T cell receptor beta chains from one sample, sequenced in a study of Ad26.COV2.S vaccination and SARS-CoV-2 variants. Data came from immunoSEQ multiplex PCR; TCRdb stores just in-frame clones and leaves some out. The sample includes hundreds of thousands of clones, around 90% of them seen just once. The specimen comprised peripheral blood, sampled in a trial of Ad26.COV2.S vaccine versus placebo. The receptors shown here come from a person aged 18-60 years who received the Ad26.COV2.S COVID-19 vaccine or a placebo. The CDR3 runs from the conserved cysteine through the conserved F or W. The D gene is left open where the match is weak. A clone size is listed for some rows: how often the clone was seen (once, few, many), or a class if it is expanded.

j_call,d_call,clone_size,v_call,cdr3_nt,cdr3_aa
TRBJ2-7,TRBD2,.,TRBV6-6,TGTGCCAGCAGTCTAGCGGGGAGCTACGAGCAGTACTTC,CASSLAGSYEQYF
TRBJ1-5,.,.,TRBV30,TGTGCCTGGAGCCGGCCCTACCTGGATCAGCCCCAGCATTTT,CAWSRPYLDQPQHF
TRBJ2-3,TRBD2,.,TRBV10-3,TGTGCCATCAGTTCCCCTAGCGGGGCTTCTAGCACAGATACGCAGTATTTT,CAISSPSGASSTDTQYF
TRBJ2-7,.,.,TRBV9,TGTGCCAGCAGCGTAGATCCGATGAGCTACGAGCAGTACTTC,CASSVDPMSYEQYF
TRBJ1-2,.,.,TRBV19,TGTGCCAGTAGTATCTTAGCAGGATATGGCTACACCTTC,CASSILAGYGYTF
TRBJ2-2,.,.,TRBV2,TGTGCCAGCAAGTCACAGCTTAACACCGGGGAGCTGTTTTTT,CASKSQLNTGELFF
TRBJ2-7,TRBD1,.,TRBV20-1,TGCAGTGTCAGAACAGGGGACGAGCAGTACTTC,CSVRTGDEQYF
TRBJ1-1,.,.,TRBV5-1,TGCGCCAGCAGCTTGGAACGGGACACCTCTGAAGCTTTCTTT,CASSLERDTSEAFF
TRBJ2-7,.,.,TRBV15,TGTGCCACCAGCAGAGAAGAGGGAACCTACGAGCAGTACTTC,CATSREEGTYEQYF
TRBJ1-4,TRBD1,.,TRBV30,TGTGCCTGGAGGAGGGACAGTGAAAAACTGTTTTTT,CAWRRDSEKLFF
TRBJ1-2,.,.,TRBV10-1,TGCGCCAGCGGGGGGCGTAACTATGGCTACACCTTC,CASGGRNYGYTF
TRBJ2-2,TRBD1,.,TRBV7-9,TGTGCCAGCAGCCCGGACCCCGGACAGGGGAGAACCGGGGAGCTGTTTTTT,CASSPDPGQGRTGELFF
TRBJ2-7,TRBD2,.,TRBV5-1,TGCGCCAGCAGCGACGGGGGGGCCTTCGGCTACGAGCAGTACTTC,CASSDGGAFGYEQYF
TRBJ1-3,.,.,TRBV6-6,TGTGCCAGCAGTTACTCGACGGGAATCTCTGGAAACACCATATATTTT,CASSYSTGISGNTIYF
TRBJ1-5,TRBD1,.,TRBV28,TGTGCCAGCAGTCTAGACAGGGTGTATCAGCCCCAGCATTTT,CASSLDRVYQPQHF
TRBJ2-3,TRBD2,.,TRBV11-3,TGTGCCAGCAGCTCGACTAGCGGGAGAGGAACAGATACGCAGTATTTT,CASSSTSGRGTDTQYF
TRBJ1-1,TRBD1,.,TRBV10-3,TGTGCCATCAGTGAGTTCTCGGGACAGGCCGCGAGGACTGAAGCTTTCTTT,CAISEFSGQAARTEAFF
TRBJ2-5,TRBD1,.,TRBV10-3,TGTGCCATCAGTGTGGGGGACAGTCCCCAAGGAGAGACCCAGTACTTC,CAISVGDSPQGETQYF
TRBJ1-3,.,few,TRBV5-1,TGCGCCAGCAGCTTAACAGGAGAAACTGGAAACACCATATATTTT,CASSLTGETGNTIYF
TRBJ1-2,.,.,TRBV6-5,TGTGCCAGCAGTTATGGCAGGGTGGGCTATGGCTACACCTTC,CASSYGRVGYGYTF
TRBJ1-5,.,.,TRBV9,TGTGCCAGCAGCGTAGGTCCCGGGGGAGGGAATCAGCCCCAGCATTTT,CASSVGPGGGNQPQHF
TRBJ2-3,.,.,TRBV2,TGTGCCAGCGACCGGGACAGCACAGATACGCAGTATTTT,CASDRDSTDTQYF
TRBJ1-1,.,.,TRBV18,TGTGCCAGCTCACCCGCACAGAACACTGAAGCTTTCTTT,CASSPAQNTEAFF
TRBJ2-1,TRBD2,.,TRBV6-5,TGTGCCAGCAGTTACTTAGGGACTAGCGGTGGGAATGAGCAGTTCTTC,CASSYLGTSGGNEQFF
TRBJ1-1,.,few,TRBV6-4,TGTGCCAGCAGTGTATCCATGAACACTGAAGCTTTCTTT,CASSVSMNTEAFF
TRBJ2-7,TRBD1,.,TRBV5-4,TGTGCCAGCAGCTCGGGGACAGGGTGGATCTACGAGCAGTACTTC,CASSSGTGWIYEQYF
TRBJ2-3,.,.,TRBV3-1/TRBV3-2,TGTGCCAGCAGCCGCCTGGGCGGGCGTACGCAGTATTTT,CASSRLGGRTQYF
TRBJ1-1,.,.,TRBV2,TGTGCCAGCAGTGACACTGAAGCTTTCTTT,CASSDTEAFF
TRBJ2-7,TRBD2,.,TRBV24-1,TGTGCCACCAGTGATCCGGGAGGGAACCCTGGCGAGCAGTACTTC,CATSDPGGNPGEQYF
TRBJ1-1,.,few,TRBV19,TGTGCCAGTATAGGAAGGGAGAACACTGAAGCTTTCTTT,CASIGRENTEAFF
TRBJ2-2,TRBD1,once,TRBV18,TGTGCCAGCTCATCGGGACAGGGGAATCCCGGGGAGCTGTTTTTT,CASSSGQGNPGELFF
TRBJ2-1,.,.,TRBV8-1,TGTGGCAGTGCATCCGCAGCCCCCGATGGCCTAGCGGGGTACAATGAGCAGTTCTTC,CGSASAAPDGLAGYNEQFF
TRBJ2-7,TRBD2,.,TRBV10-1,TGCGCCAGCAGTGGGCGTCTAGCGGGGGGCCCGACCTCCTACGAGCAGTACTTC,CASSGRLAGGPTSYEQYF
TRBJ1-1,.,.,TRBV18,TGTGCCAGCTCACTTCCGACAGAGCGGCCTGAAGCTTTCTTT,CASSLPTERPEAFF
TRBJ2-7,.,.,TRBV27,TGTGCCAGCAGTCTATGGACAGACCACTACGAGCAGTACTTC,CASSLWTDHYEQYF
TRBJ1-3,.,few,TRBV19,TGTGCCAGTATCCGGACAACTGGAAACACCATATATTTT,CASIRTTGNTIYF
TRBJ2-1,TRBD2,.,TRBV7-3,TGTGCCAGCAGCTTAAAACTAGCGGGGGGGAATGAGCAGTTCTTC,CASSLKLAGGNEQFF
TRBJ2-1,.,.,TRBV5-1,TGCGCCAGCTCACCCTCCGTGGAGGGGGCGAACGACAATGAGCAGTTCTTC,CASSPSVEGANDNEQFF
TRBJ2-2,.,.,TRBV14,TGTGCCAGCAGCCAACAGGGTCCCGGGGAGCTGTTTTTT,CASSQQGPGELFF
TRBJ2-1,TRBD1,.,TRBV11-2,TGTGCCAGCAGCTTAGATAGGGGGACAGGGGGCCTGAATGAGCAGTTCTTC,CASSLDRGTGGLNEQFF
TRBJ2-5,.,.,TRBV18,TGTGCCAGCTCACCATCCGCACTCCGAGAGACCCAGTACTTC,CASSPSALRETQYF
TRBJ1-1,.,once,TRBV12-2,TGTGCAAGTCGCTTAGACCAAGCAATCAGGGGGCAGATAAACACTGAAGCTTTCTTT,CASRLDQAIRGQINTEAFF
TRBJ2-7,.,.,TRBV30,TGTGCCTGGAGTGTAAGGATCGAGCAGTACTTC,CAWSVRIEQYF
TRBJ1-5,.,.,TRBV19,TGTGCCAGTAGTAAAGTCCAGCCAGCATATAGCAATCAGCCCCAGCATTTT,CASSKVQPAYSNQPQHF
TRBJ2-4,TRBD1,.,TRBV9,TGTGCCAGCAGCGTCACTGCGGGACAGGGTAGGGGGAGAAACATTCAGTACTTC,CASSVTAGQGRGRNIQYF
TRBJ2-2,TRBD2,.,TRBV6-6,TGTGCCAGCAGCCCCGGGACTAGCGGGAGGGCCCCGGGTTTAAACACCGGGGAGCTGTTTTTT,CASSPGTSGRAPGLNTGELFF
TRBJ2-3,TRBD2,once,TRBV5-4,TGTGCCAGCAGCGGCGGGGGAAGAGATACGCAGTATTTT,CASSGGGRDTQYF
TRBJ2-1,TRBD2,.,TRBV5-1,TGCGCCAGCAGCTTGACCCCTAGGGAGGGCTACAATGAGCAGTTCTTC,CASSLTPREGYNEQFF
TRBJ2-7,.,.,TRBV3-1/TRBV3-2,TGTGCCAGCAGCCAAGAGACCAGATCCTACGAGCAGTACTTC,CASSQETRSYEQYF
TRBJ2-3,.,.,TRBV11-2,TGTGCCAGCAGTCCAACTGCGGGGGCCCATAGCACAGATACGCAGTATTTT,CASSPTAGAHSTDTQYF
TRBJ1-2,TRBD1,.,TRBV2,TGTGCCAGGATGCCACGGGGTGTGGGACAGGGGATCTATGGCTACACCTTC,CARMPRGVGQGIYGYTF
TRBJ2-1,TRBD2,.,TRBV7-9,TGTGCCAGCAGCTTAAGGGCTAGCGGGAGCGGTAATGAGCAGTTCTTC,CASSLRASGSGNEQFF
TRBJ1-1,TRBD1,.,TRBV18,TGTGCCAGCTCACCACAGACAGGGGTCGTGAACACTGAAGCTTTCTTT,CASSPQTGVVNTEAFF
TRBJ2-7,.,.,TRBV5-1,TGCGCCAGCAGCCGTGGGGACGGTCCCTACGAGCAGTACTTC,CASSRGDGPYEQYF
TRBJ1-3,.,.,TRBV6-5,TGTGCCAGCAGAGGGGAGGTTGGAAACACCATATATTTT,CASRGEVGNTIYF
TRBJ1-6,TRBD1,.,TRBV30,TGTGCCTGGAGTGGCAGGGGGAATTCACCCCTCCACTTT,CAWSGRGNSPLHF
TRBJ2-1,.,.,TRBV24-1,TGTGCCACCAGTGATTTCGCTTACAATGAGCAGTTCTTC,CATSDFAYNEQFF
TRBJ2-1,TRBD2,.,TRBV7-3,TGTGCCAGCAGCTTGGCGGGGGATAACAATGAGCAGTTCTTC,CASSLAGDNNEQFF
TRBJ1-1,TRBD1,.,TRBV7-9,TGTGCCAGCAGCTCCCGGGACAGGGGTGAAGCTTTCTTT,CASSSRDRGEAFF
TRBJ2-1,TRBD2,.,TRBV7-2,TGTGCCAGCAGCTCGCAGACTAGCGGGAGCTCCTACAATGAGCAGTTCTTC,CASSSQTSGSSYNEQFF